This is a list of T cell receptor beta chains from one sample in a study of T cells in Graves' hyperthyroidism and ophthalmopathy. Via MiXCR, TCRdb re-called the multiplex PCR reads, giving one row per CDR3 protein. The repertoire includes hundreds of thousands of distinct CDR3 sequences, roughly 25% of them detected once, and 11% sits in the top ten. Sequenced: blood. The receptors derive from a woman in her twenties or thirties with Graves' ophthalmopathy. CDR3s include the opening cysteine and the closing phenylalanine or tryptophan. Each record gives: V gene, clone size, D gene, J gene, CDR3 DNA, CDR3 protein. The D gene is left open where the match is weak. The size field is filled for only some rows; it gives once, few, many or a size class.

TRBV7-6	many	-	TRBJ2-2	TGTGCCAGCAGCCCTATTACAGGGACGTACACCGGGGAGCTGTTTTTT	CASSPITGTYTGELFF
TRBV29-1	-	-	TRBJ1-1	TGCAGCGTCCGACGGGTGGGCACTGAAGCTTTCTTT	CSVRRVGTEAFF
TRBV12-3/TRBV12-4	many	-	TRBJ1-5	TGTGCCAGCAGTCCCCGACAGAGCAATCAGCCCCAGCATTTT	CASSPRQSNQPQHF
TRBV24-1	many	-	TRBJ2-2	TGTGCCACCAGTGTTCCAGAAAGGTCCGGGGAGCTGTTTTTT	CATSVPERSGELFF
TRBV6-1	few	-	TRBJ1-5	TGTGCCAGCAGGGGGACCCTAAATCGGGAGCATTTT	CASRGTLNREHF
TRBV7-8	-	TRBD1	TRBJ2-5	TGTGCCAGCAGAGATTACAGGGGCCTCCAAGAGACCCAGTACTTC	CASRDYRGLQETQYF
TRBV6-1	-	TRBD1	TRBJ1-2	TGTGCCAGCAAGTCAACAGGGGACTATGGCTACACCTTC	CASKSTGDYGYTF
TRBV6-2/TRBV6-3	many	-	TRBJ1-5	TGTGCCAGCAGTTACACGGGGAATCAGCCCCAGCATTTT	CASSYTGNQPQHF
TRBV28	-	TRBD2	TRBJ2-5	TGTGCCAGCAGTTTGCCTAGCGGGAGCTCAGAGACCCAGTACTTC	CASSLPSGSSETQYF
TRBV2	few	-	TRBJ2-7	TGTGCCAGCAGTGAAGGTGGAGGGAAGCAGTACTTC	CASSEGGGKQYF
TRBV20-1	-	TRBD2	TRBJ2-2	TGCAGTGCTAGAGATCAACTAGCGGGGAACACCGGGGAGCTGTTTTTT	CSARDQLAGNTGELFF
TRBV4-1	many	TRBD1	TRBJ1-1	TGCGCCAGCAACCAGAGACAGGGCGACACTGAAGCTTTCTTT	CASNQRQGDTEAFF
TRBV12-3/TRBV12-4	-	TRBD1	TRBJ2-7	TGTGCCAGCACCCCGGGGACAGAGAAGTACTACGAGCAGTACTTC	CASTPGTEKYYEQYF
TRBV5-1	many	TRBD2	TRBJ2-7	TGCGCCAGCAGCAGACACCCGAGCGGGGGGGCCTTCGAGCAGTACTTC	CASSRHPSGGAFEQYF
TRBV28	few	-	TRBJ1-5	TGTGCCAACAGCTCCTCTTTGTCGGGATGGGATCAGCCCCAGCATTTT	CANSSSLSGWDQPQHF
TRBV18	few	-	TRBJ1-5	TGTGCCAGCTCACCAACTTCAGAAGGGTTGAACCAGCCCCAGCATTTT	CASSPTSEGLNQPQHF